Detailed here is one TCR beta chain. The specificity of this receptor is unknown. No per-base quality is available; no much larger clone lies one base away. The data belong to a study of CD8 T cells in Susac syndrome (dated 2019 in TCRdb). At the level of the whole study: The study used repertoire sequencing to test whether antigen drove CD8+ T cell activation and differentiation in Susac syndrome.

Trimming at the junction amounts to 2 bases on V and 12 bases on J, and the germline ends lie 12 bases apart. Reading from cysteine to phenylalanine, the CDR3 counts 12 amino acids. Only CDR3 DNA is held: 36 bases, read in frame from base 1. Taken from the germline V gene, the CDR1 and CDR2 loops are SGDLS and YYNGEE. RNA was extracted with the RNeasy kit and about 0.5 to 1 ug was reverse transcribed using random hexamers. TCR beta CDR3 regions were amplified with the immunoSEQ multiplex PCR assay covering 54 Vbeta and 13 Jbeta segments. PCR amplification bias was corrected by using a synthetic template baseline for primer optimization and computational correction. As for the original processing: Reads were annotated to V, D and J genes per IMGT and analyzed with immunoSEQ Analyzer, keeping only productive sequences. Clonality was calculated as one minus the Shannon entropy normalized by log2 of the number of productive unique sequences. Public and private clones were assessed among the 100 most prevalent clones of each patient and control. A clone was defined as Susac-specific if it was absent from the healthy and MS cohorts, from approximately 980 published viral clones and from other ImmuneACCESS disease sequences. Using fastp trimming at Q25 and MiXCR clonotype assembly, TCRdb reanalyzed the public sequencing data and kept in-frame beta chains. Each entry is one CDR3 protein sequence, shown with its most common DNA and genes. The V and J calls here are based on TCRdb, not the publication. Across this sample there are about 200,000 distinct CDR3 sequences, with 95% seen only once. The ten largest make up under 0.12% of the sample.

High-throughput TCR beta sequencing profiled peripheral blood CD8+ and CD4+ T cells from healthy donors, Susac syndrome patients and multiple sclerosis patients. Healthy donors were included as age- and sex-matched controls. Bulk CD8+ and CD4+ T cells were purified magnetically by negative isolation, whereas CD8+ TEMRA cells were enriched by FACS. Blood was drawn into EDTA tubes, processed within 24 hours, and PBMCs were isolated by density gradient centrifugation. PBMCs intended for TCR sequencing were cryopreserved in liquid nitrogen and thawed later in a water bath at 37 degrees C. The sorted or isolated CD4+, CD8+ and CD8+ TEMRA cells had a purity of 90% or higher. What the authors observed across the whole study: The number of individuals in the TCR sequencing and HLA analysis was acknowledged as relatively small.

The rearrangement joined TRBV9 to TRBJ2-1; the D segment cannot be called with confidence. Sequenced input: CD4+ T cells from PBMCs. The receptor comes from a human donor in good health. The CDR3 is CASSVSRLGQFF. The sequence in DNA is TGTGCCAGCAGCGTTAGCAGGTTAGGGCAGTTCTTC.